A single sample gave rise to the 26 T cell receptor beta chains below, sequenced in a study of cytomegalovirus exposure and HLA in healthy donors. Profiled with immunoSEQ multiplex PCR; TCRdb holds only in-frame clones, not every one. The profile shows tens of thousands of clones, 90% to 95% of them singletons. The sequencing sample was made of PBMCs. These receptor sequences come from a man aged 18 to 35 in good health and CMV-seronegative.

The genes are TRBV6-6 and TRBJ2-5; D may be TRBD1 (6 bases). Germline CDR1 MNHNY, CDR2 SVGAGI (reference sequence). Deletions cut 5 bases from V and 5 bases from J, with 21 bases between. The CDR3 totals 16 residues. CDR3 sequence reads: CASSNLPGQARETQYF. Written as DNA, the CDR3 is TGTGCCAGCAGTAATCTTCCGGGACAAGCAAGGGAGACCCAGTACTTC.

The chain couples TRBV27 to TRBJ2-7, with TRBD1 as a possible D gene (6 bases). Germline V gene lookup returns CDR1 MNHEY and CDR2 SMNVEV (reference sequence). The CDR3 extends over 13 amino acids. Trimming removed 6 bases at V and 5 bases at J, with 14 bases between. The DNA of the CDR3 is TGTGCCAGCAGGATAGTGGACAGTCACGAGCAGTACTTC. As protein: CASRIVDSHEQYF.

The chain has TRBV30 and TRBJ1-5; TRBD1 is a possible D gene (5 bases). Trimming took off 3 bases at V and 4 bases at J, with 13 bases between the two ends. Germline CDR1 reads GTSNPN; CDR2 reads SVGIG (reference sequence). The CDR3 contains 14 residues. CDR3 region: CAWSTGLENQPQHF. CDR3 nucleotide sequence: TGTGCCTGGAGCACAGGCCTAGAAAATCAGCCCCAGCATTTT.

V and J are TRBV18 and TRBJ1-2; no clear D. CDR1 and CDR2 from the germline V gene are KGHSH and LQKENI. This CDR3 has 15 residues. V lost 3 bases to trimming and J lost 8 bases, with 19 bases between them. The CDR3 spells CASSPQDNDPGGYTF. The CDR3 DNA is TGTGCCAGCTCACCGCAGGATAACGATCCGGGAGGCTACACCTTC.

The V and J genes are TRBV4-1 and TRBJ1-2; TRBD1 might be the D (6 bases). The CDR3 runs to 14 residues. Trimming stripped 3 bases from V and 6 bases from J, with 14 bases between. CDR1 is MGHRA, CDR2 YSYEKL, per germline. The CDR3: CASSQYGGADGYTF. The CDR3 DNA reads TGCGCCAGCAGCCAGTATGGGGGCGCGGATGGCTACACCTTC.

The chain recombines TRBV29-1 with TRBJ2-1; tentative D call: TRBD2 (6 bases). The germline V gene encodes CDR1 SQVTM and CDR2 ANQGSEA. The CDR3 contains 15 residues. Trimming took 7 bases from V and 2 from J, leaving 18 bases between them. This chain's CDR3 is CSAIPPRRAYNEQFF. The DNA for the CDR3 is TGCAGCGCCATACCCCCGAGGAGGGCCTACAATGAGCAGTTCTTC.

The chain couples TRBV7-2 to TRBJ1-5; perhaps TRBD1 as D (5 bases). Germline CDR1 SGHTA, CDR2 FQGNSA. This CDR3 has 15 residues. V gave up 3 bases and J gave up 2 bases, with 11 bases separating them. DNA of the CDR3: TGTGCCAGCAGCTTGGGGAGGGGTGGCAATCAGCCCCAGCATTTT. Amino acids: CASSLGRGGNQPQHF.

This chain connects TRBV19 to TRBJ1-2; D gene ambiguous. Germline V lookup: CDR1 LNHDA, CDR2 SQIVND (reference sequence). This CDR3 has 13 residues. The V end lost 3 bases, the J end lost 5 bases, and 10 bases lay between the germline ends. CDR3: CASSIGLEYGYTF. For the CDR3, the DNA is TGTGCCAGTAGTATCGGTTTGGAGTATGGCTACACCTTC.

Here the CDR3 DNA reads TGTGCCAGCAGTTCAAATAGCGGGAGTTTTAATCCCTACGAGCAGTACTTC. It yields the protein CASSSNSGSFNPYEQYF. J is TRBJ2-7 and V is TRBV28; 9 bases match TRBD2. The CDR3 contains 17 residues. The germline gives CDR1 MDHEN, CDR2 SYDVKM. Trimming at V came to 4 bases and at J to 2 bases, leaving 12 bases not matched to a gene.

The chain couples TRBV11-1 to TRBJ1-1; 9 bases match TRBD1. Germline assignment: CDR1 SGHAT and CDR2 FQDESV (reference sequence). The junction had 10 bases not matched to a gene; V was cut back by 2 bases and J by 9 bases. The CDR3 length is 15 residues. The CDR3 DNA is TGTGCCAGCAGCTTACCACCGGGACAGGGCGTAAAAGCTTTCTTT. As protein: CASSLPPGQGVKAFF. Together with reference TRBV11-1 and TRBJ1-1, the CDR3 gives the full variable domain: EAEVAQSPRYKITEKSQAVAFWCDPISGHATLYWYRQILGQGPELLVQFQDESVVDDSQLPKDRFSAERLKGVDSTLKIQPAELGDSAMYLCASSLPPGQGVKAFFGQGTRLTVV.

The CDR3 spells CASGGTASWDEQYF. The CDR3 bases are TGTGCCAGCGGGGGGACAGCCAGTTGGGACGAGCAGTACTTC. This chain links TRBV6-1 with TRBJ2-7; weak D call: TRBD1 (7 bases). Per germline, CDR1 MNHNS and CDR2 SASEGT. The CDR3 covers 14 residues. V was clipped by 8 bases and J by 5 bases, with 19 bases between them.

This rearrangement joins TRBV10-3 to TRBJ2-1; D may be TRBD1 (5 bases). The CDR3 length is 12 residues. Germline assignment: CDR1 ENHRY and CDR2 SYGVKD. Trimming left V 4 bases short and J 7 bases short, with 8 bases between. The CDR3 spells CAISGRGNEQFF. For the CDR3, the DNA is TGTGCCATCAGTGGTAGGGGAAATGAGCAGTTCTTC.

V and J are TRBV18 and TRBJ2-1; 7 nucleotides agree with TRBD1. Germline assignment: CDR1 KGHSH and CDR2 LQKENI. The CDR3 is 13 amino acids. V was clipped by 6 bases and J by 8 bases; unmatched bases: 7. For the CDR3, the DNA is TGTGCCAGCTCCCTGGGACAGTACGATGAGCAGTTCTTC. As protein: CASSLGQYDEQFF.

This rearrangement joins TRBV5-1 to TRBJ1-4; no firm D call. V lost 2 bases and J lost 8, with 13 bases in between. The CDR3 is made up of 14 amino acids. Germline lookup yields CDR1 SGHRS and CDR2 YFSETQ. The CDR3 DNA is TGCGCCAGCAGCTTCCCCGGAGAGGGCGAAAAACTGTTTTTT. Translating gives CASSFPGEGEKLFF.

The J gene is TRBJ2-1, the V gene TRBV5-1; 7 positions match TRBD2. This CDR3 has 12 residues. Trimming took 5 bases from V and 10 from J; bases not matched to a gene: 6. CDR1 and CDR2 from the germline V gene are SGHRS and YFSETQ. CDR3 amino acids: CASSLPGLEQFF. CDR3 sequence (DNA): TGCGCCAGCAGTCTTCCGGGACTAGAGCAGTTCTTC.

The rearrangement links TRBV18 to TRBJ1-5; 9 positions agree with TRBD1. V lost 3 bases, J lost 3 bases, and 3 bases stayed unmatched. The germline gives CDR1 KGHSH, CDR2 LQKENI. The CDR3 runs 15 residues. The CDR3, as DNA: TGTGCCAGCTCACCCGGGACAGGGAACAATCAGCCCCAGCATTTT. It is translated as CASSPGTGNNQPQHF.

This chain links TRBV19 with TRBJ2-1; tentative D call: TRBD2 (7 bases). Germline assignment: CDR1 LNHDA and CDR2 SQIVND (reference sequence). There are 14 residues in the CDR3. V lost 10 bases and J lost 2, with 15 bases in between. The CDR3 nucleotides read TGTGCCACCACGGGGGGCCGAACCTACAATGAGCAGTTCTTC. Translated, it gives CATTGGRTYNEQFF.

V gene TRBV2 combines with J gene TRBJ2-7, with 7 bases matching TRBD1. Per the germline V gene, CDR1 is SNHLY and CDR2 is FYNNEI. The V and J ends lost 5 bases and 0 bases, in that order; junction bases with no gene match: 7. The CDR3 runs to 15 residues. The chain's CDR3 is CASSPTGFGSYEQYF. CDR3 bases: TGTGCCAGCAGTCCGACAGGGTTCGGCTCCTACGAGCAGTACTTC.

CDR3 in DNA: TGTGCCAGCAGAAAAAGCGGGGGGGCTCAGGATGAGCAGTTCTTC. As protein: CASRKSGGAQDEQFF. The chain has TRBV5-8 and TRBJ2-1; 10 bases align to TRBD2. CDR1 and CDR2 from the germline V gene are SGHTS and YDEGEE. The J segment lost 8 bases and the V segment lost 5 bases, leaving 10 bases of the junction unmatched. This CDR3 region has 15 residues.

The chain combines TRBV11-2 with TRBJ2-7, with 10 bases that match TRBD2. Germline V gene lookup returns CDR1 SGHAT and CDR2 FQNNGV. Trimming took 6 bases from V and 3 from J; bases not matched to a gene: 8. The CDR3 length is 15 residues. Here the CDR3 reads CASSQLGLAVYEQYF. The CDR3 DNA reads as TGTGCCAGCAGTCAGTTAGGACTAGCGGTCTACGAGCAGTACTTC. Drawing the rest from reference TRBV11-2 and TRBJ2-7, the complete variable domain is EAGVAQSPRYKIIEKRQSVAFWCNPISGHATLYWYQQILGQGPKLLIQFQNNGVVDDSQLPKDRFSAERLKGVDSTLKIQPAKLEDSAVYLCASSQLGLAVYEQYFGPGTRLTVT.

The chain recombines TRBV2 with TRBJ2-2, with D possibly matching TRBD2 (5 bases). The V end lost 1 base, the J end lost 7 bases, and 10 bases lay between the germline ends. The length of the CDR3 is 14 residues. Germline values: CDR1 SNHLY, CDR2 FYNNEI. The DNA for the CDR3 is TGTGCCAGCAGTGAAGGGCCGGGGAGCGGGGAGCTGTTTTTT. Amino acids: CASSEGPGSGELFF.

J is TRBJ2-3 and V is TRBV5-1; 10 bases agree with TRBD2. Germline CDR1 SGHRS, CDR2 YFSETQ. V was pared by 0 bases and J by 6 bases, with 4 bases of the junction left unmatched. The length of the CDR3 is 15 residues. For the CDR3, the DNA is TGCGCCAGCAGCTTGGAGGTAGCGGGAGGCGATACGCAGTATTTT. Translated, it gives CASSLEVAGGDTQYF.

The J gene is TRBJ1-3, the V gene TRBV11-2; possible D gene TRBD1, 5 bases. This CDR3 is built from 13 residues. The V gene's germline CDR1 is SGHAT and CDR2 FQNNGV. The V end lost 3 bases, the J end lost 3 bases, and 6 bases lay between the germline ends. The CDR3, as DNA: TGTGCCAGCAGCTTGGGGGGTGGAAACACCATATATTTT. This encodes CASSLGGGNTIYF.

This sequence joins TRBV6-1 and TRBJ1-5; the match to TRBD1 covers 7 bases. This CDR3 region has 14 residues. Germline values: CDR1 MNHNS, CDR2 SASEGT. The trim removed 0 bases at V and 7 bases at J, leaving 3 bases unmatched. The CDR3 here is CASSEAWGQQPQHF. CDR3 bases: TGTGCCAGCAGTGAAGCGTGGGGACAGCAGCCCCAGCATTTT.

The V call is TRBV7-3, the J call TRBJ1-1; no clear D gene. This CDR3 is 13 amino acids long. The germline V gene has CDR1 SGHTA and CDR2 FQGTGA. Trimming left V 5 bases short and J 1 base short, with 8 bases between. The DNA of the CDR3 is TGTGCCAGCAGCGGTGATAGGAACACTGAAGCTTTCTTT. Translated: CASSGDRNTEAFF.

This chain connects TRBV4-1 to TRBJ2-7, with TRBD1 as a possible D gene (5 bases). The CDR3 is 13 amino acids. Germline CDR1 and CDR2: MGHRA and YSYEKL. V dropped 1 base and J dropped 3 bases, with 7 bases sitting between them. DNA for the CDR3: TGCGCCAGCAGCCAAGGGACACTCTACGAGCAGTACTTC. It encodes CASSQGTLYEQYF.